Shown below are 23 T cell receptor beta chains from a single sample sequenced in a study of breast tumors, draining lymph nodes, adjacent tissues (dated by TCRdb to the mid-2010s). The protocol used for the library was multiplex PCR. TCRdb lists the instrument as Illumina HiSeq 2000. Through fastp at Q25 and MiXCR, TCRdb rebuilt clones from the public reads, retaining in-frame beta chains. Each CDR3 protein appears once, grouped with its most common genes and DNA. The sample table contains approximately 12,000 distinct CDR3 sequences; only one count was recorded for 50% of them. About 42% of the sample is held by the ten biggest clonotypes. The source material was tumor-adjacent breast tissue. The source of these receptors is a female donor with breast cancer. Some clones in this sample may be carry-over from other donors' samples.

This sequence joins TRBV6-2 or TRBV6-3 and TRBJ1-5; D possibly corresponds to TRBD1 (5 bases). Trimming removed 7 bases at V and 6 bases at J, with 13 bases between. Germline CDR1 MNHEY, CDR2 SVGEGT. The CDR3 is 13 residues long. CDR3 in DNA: TGTGCCAGCACCGACAGCCGGGTTCAGCCCCAGCATTTT. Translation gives CASTDSRVQPQHF.

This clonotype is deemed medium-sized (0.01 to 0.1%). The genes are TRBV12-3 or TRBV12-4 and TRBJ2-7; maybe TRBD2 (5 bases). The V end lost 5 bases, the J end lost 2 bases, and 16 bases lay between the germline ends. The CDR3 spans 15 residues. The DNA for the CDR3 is TGTGCCAGCAGTATCAGCCTAGCAGTCGCCTACGAGCAGTACTTC. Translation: CASSISLAVAYEQYF.

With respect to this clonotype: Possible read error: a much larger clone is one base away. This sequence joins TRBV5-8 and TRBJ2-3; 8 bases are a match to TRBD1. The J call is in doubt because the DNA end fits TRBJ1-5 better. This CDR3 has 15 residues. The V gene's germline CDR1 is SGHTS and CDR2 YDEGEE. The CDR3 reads CASSRQGIGTDTQHF. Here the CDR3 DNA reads TGTGCCAGCAGCCGACAGGGGATAGGCACAGATACGCAGCATTTT.

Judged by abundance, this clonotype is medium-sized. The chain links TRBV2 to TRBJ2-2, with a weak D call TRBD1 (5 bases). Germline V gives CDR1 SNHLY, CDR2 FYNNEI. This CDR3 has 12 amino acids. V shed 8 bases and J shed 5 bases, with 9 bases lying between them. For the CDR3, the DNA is TGTGCCAGCCTTCGACAGACCGGGGAGCTGTTTTTT. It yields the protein CASLRQTGELFF.

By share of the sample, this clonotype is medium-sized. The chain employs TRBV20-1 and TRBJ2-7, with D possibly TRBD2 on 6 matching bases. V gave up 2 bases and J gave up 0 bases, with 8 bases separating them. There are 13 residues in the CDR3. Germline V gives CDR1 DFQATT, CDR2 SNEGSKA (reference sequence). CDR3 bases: TGCAGTGCTAGACGGGGGAGCTCCTACGAGCAGTACTTC. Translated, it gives CSARRGSSYEQYF.

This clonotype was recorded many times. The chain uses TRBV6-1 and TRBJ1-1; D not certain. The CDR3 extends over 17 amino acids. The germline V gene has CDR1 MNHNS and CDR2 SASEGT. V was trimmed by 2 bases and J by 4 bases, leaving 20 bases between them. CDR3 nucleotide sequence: TGTGCCAGCAGTGAACTGGGCGGCCTCGGTCCGGGCACTGAAGCTTTCTTT. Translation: CASSELGGLGPGTEAFF.

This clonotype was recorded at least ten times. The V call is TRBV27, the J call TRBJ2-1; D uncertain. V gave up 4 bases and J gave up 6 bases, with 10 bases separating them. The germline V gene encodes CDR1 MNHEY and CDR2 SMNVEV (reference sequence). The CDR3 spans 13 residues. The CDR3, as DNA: TGTGCCAGCAGTTGGGCTTTCGCCAATGAGCAGTTCTTC. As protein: CASSWAFANEQFF.

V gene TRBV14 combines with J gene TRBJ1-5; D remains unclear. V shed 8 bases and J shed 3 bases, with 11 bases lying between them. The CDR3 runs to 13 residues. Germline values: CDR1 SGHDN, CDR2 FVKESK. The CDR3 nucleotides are TGTGCCAGCTGTCCCGGTCCCAATCAGCCCCAGCATTTT. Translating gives CASCPGPNQPQHF.

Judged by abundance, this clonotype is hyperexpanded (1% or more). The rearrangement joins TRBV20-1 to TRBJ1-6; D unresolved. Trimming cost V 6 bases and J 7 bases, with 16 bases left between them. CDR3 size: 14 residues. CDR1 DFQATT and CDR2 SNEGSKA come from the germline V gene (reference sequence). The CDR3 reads CSANFRERNSPLHF. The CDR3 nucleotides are TGCAGTGCAAACTTCCGGGAGAGAAATTCACCCCTCCACTTT.

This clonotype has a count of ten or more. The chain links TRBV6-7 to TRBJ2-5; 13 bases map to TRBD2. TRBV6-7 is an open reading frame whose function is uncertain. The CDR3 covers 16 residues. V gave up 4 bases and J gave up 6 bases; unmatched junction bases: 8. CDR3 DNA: TGTGCCAGCAGTTTTCGGACTAGCGGGAGAAGTCAGACCCAGTACTTC. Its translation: CASSFRTSGRSQTQYF.

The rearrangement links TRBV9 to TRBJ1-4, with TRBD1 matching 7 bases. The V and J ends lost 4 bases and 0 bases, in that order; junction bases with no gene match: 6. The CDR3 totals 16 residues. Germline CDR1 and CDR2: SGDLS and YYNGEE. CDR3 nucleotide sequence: TGTGCCAGCAGCCCCTCGGGACAGCCAACTAATGAAAAACTGTTTTTT. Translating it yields CASSPSGQPTNEKLFF.

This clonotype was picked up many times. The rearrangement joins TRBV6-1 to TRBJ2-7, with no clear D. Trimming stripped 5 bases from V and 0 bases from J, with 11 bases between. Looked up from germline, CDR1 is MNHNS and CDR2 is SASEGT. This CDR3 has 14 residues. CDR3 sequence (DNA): TGTGCCAGCAGTCTGTGGGCGAGCTCCTACGAGCAGTACTTC. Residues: CASSLWASSYEQYF.

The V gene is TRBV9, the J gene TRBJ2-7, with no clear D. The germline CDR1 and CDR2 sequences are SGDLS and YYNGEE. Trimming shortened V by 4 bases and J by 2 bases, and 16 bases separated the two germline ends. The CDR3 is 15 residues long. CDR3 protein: CASSPSGAVAYEQYF. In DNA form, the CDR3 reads TGTGCCAGCAGCCCCAGTGGAGCAGTCGCCTACGAGCAGTACTTC.

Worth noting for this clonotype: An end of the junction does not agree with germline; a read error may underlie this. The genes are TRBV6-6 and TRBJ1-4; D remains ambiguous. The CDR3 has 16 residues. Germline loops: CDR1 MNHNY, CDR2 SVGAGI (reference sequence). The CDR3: CASSHSTSSQDEKLFF. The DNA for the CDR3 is TGTGCCAGCAGTCACTCGACTTCCAGCCAAGACGAAAAACTGTTTTTT.

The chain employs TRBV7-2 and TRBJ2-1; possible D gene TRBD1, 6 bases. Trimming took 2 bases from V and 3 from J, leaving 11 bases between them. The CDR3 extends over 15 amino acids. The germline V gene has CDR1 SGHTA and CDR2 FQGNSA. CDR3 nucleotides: TGTGCCAGCAGCTTATCGAGAGGGGGCTACAATGAGCAGTTCTTC. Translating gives CASSLSRGGYNEQFF.

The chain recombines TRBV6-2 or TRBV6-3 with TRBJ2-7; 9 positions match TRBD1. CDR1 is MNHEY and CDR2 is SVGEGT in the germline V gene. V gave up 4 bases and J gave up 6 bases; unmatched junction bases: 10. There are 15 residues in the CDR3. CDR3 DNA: TGTGCCAGCAGTTTGGTGGGACAGGGTAGGAGCGAGCAGTACTTC. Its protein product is CASSLVGQGRSEQYF.

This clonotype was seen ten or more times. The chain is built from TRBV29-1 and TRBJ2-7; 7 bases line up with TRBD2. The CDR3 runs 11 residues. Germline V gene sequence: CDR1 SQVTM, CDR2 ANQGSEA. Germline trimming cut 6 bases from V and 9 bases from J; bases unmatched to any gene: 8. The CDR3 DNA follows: TGCAGCGTACGGACGGGGAGGGGGCAGTACTTC. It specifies CSVRTGRGQYF.

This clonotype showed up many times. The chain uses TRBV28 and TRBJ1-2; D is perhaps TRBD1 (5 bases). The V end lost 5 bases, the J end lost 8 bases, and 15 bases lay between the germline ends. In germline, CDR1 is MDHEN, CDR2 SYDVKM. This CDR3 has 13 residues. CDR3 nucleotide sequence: TGTGCCAGCAGTCGGGATTGGGGCCGGGGCTACACCTTC. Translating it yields CASSRDWGRGYTF.

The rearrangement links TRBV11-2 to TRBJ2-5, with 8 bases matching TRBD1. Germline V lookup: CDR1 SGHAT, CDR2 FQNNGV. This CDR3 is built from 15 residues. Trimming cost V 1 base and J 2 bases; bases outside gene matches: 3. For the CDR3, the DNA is TGTGCCAGCAGCTTAGTGGGGACAGGACAAGAGACCCAGTACTTC. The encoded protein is CASSLVGTGQETQYF.

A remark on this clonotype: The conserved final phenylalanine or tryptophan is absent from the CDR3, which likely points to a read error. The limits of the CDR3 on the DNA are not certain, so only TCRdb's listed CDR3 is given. CDR3 protein: CASSDRLAG. This chain joins TRBV13 and TRBJ2-7; the table's TRBD2 call for D was not verified on the DNA. The CDR3 comprises 9 residues, both ends counted. Germline assignment: CDR1 PRHDT and CDR2 FYEKMQ (reference sequence).

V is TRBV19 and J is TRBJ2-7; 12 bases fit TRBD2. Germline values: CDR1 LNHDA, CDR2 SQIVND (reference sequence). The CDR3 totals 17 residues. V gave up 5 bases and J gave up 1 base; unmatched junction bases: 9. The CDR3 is CASSSLAGGDTSYEQYF. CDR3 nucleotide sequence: TGTGCCAGTAGTTCACTAGCGGGAGGCGACACTTCCTACGAGCAGTACTTC.

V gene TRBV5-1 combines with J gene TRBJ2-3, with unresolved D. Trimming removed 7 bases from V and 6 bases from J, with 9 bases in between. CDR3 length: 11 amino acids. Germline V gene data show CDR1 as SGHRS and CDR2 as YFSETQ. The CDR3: CASSPRDTQYF. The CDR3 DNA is TGCGCCAGCTCCCCTAGGGATACGCAGTATTTT.

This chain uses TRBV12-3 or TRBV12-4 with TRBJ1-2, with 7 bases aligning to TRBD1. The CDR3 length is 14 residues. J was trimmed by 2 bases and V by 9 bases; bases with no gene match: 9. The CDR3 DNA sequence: TGTGCCAGTCTTCCTACAGGGGAGAACTATGGCTACACCTTC. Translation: CASLPTGENYGYTF.